These 18 T cell receptor beta chains originate from one sample sequenced in a study of shared clonotypes between healthy human individuals. Assay: immunoSEQ multiplex PCR; the TCRdb copy retains only in-frame clones and omits some. The table includes about half a million clones, 79% detected once. The sample was PBMCs. The receptors originated from a woman aged 40 to 50 in good health. Some clones in this sample may be carry-over from other donors' samples.

The rearrangement links TRBV9 to TRBJ2-7, with 9 positions matching TRBD1. Per the germline V gene, CDR1 is SGDLS and CDR2 is YYNGEE. The ends lost 0 bases at V and 5 bases at J; junction bases unmatched: 3. The length of the CDR3 is 14 residues. CDR3 DNA sequence: TGTGCCAGCAGCGTAGAGTGGACAGGGGACGAGCAGTACTTC. This codes for CASSVEWTGDEQYF.

In its sample, this clone was seen a few times. This sequence joins TRBV6-5 and TRBJ1-5, with D perhaps TRBD1 (5 bases). The CDR3 is 15 residues long. Deletions cut 0 bases from V and 9 bases from J, with 15 bases between. Germline CDR1 reads MNHEY; CDR2 reads SVGAGI. In nucleotides, the CDR3 is TGTGCCAGCAGTTACTCGAGGCAGGGCTCATCGCCCCAGCATTTT. Residues: CASSYSRQGSSPQHF.

About this clone itself: Other nucleotide sequences in the sample specify the same CDR3. The rearrangement joins TRBV11-2 to TRBJ2-3; D not certain. Germline values: CDR1 SGHAT, CDR2 FQNNGV. V lost 1 base, J lost 2 bases, and 4 bases lay in between. This CDR3 contains 13 residues. In DNA form, the CDR3 reads TGTGCCAGCAGCTTAGGCTCCACAGATACGCAGTATTTT. It yields the protein CASSLGSTDTQYF.

The V gene is TRBV6-1, the J gene TRBJ2-3; 12 bases fit TRBD2. CDR1 MNHNS and CDR2 SASEGT come from the germline V gene. The CDR3 has 14 residues. V lost 7 bases, J lost 5 bases, and 4 bases stayed unmatched. The CDR3 here is CASTPSGREDTQYF. The CDR3 nucleotides read TGTGCCAGCACCCCTAGCGGGAGGGAAGATACGCAGTATTTT.

The rearrangement links TRBV4-2 to TRBJ1-2, with 12 bases aligning to TRBD1. Germline CDR1 is LGHNA and CDR2 is YNFKEQ. The CDR3 is 18 amino acids. Trimming at V came to 0 bases and at J to 8 bases, leaving 13 bases not matched to a gene. The CDR3 DNA reads as TGTGCCAGCAGCCAAGATACCCCAGGGGGACAGGGGGCGCGGGGCTACACCTTC. It yields the protein CASSQDTPGGQGARGYTF.

In DNA form, the CDR3 reads TGCAGCGTTGACTTTGAGACTAGCGGGAGAGCAGATACGCAGTATTTT. Amino acid sequence: CSVDFETSGRADTQYF. The chain joins TRBV29-1 to TRBJ2-3; 12 bases agree with TRBD2. CDR1 SQVTM and CDR2 ANQGSEA come from the germline V gene. The length of the CDR3 is 16 residues. V lost 3 bases and J lost 4; bases outside the gene matches: 8.

The chain joins TRBV5-1 to TRBJ2-3; 9 bases are shared with TRBD2. Germline-derived CDR1 and CDR2 are SGHRS and YFSETQ. The V segment lost 1 base and the J segment 1 base; nucleotides outside the gene matches: 1. There are 15 residues in the CDR3. The CDR3 loop reads CASSLPSGGTDTQYF. In DNA form, the CDR3 reads TGCGCCAGCAGCTTGCCTAGCGGGGGCACAGATACGCAGTATTTT. Supplemented by reference TRBV5-1 and TRBJ2-3, the full variable domain reads KAGVTQTPRYLIKTRGQQVTLSCSPISGHRSVSWYQQTPGQGLQFLFEYFSETQRNKGNFPGRFSGRQFSNSRSEMNVSTLELGDSALYLCASSLPSGGTDTQYFGPGTRLTVL.

The J gene is TRBJ2-1, the V gene TRBV9; a weak D match, TRBD2 (5 bases). Germline-derived CDR1 and CDR2 are SGDLS and YYNGEE. Trimming left V 4 bases short and J 5 bases short, with 13 bases between. This CDR3 spans 14 amino acids. Here the CDR3 reads CASSRYGLNNEQFF. CDR3 DNA: TGTGCCAGCAGCCGATACGGACTTAACAATGAGCAGTTCTTC. Filled out from reference TRBV9 and TRBJ2-1, the complete variable domain reads DSGVTQTPKHLITATGQRVTLRCSPRSGDLSVYWYQQSLDQGLQFLIQYYNGEERAKGNILERFSAQQFPDLHSELNLSSLELGDSALYFCASSRYGLNNEQFFGPGTRLTVL.

The chain recombines TRBV7-2 with TRBJ2-6, with D hard to call. Germline values: CDR1 SGHTA, CDR2 FQGNSA. This CDR3 spans 14 amino acids. The V end lost 0 bases, the J end lost 4 bases, and 4 bases lay between the germline ends. The CDR3 reads CASSLASGANVLTF. Here the CDR3 DNA reads TGTGCCAGCAGCTTAGCGTCGGGGGCCAACGTCCTGACTTTC.

The chain is built from TRBV6-4 and TRBJ1-2, with TRBD1 matching 9 bases. The CDR3 contains 14 residues. CDR1 and CDR2 from the germline V gene are MRHNA and SNTAGT. V lost 7 bases, J lost 5 bases, and 8 bases stayed unmatched. CDR3 DNA sequence: TGTGCCAGCACCAAACAGGGGGCGACTTATGGCTACACCTTC. Translating it yields CASTKQGATYGYTF.

The chain employs TRBV28 and TRBJ2-7, with TRBD2 matching 14 bases. From germline, CDR1 is MDHEN and CDR2 SYDVKM. The CDR3 loop spans 12 amino acids. The CDR3 sequence is CEAGTSGRDRYF. CDR3 in DNA: TGTGAGGCAGGGACTAGCGGGAGAGACAGGTACTTC.

Remarks on this clone: The sample holds other DNA sequences that translate to the same CDR3. The chain combines TRBV7-9 with TRBJ2-1, with 9 bases lining up with TRBD2. The CDR3 has 16 amino acids. Germline lookup yields CDR1 SEHNR and CDR2 FQNEAQ (reference sequence). The junction had 3 bases not matched to a gene; V was cut back by 2 bases and J by 1 base. This CDR3 reads CASSLSLAGSYNEQFF. Here the CDR3 DNA reads TGTGCCAGCAGCTTATCTCTAGCGGGGTCCTACAATGAGCAGTTCTTC.

J is TRBJ2-3 and V is TRBV4-2, with D uncertain. Germline V gene data show CDR1 as LGHNA and CDR2 as YNFKEQ. This CDR3 has 14 amino acids. Trimming pared 1 base from V and 2 bases from J, leaving 7 bases between. Here the CDR3 reads CASSQVQDTDTQYF. The CDR3 bases are TGTGCCAGCAGCCAAGTCCAGGACACAGATACGCAGTATTTT.

This chain uses TRBV19 with TRBJ1-1, with no clear D. CDR1 is LNHDA, CDR2 SQIVND, per germline (reference sequence). The CDR3 has 12 amino acids. Trimming cost V 6 bases and J 1 base, with 6 bases left between them. The CDR3 coding sequence is TGTGCCAGTAGGGAGGGGAACACTGAAGCTTTCTTT. Translation gives CASREGNTEAFF.

The count of this clone is one. This chain links TRBV27 with TRBJ1-6, with 7 bases fitting TRBD1. The CDR3 length is 14 residues. In germline, CDR1 is MNHEY, CDR2 SMNVEV (reference sequence). V lost 3 bases, J lost 7 bases, and 3 bases stayed unmatched. The CDR3 loop reads CASSFRGTNSPLHF. Here the CDR3 DNA reads TGTGCCAGCAGTTTCAGGGGGACGAATTCACCCCTCCACTTT.

A few counts support this clone. The rearrangement links TRBV6-1 to TRBJ1-2; 9 bases align to TRBD1. This CDR3 spans 14 amino acids. With V trimmed by 6 bases and J by 8 bases, 10 bases remained unmatched. Germline CDR1 and CDR2: MNHNS and SASEGT. The CDR3 is CASRKGQGTGGYTF. CDR3 nucleotides: TGTGCCAGCAGGAAAGGACAGGGGACAGGCGGCTACACCTTC.

This clone was detected only a few times. This rearrangement joins TRBV7-2 to TRBJ2-5; possible D gene TRBD2, 6 bases. The CDR3 has 15 residues. With 4 bases removed from V and 2 bases from J, the gap between germline ends came to 14 bases. CDR1 and CDR2 (germline): SGHTA, FQGNSA. CDR3 in DNA: TGTGCCAGCAGCTACCCCGGGACTCAGCAAGAGACCCAGTACTTC. It translates to CASSYPGTQQETQYF.

This clone was observed a handful of times. The J gene is TRBJ2-1, the V gene TRBV5-3; unclear D gene. TRBV5-3 is designated an ORF whose function remains uncertain. The CDR3 runs to 14 residues. V shed 2 bases and J shed 4 bases, with 10 bases lying between them. CDR3 amino acids: CARSLVDTYNEQFF. The CDR3 DNA is TGTGCCAGAAGCTTAGTCGACACATACAATGAGCAGTTCTTC.